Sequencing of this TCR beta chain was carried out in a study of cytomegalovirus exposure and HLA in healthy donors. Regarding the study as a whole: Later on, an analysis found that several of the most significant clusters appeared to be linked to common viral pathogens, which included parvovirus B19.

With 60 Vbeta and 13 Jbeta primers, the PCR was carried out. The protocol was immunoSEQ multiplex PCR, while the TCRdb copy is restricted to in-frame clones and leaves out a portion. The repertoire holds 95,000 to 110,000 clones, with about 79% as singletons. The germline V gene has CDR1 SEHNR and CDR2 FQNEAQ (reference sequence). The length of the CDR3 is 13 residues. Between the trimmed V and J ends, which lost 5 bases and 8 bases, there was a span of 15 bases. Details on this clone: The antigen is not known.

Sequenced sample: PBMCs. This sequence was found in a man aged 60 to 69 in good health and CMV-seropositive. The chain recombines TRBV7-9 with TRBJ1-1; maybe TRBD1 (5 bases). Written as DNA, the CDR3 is TGTGCCAGCAGCCCACTCGGGGGGAGGGAAGCTTTCTTT. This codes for CASSPLGGREAFF.